This T cell receptor beta chain was identified during a study of OX40 agonist ivuxolimab in advanced cancers. About the study: Participants averaged 60 years of age (range roughly 20 to 90) and were 75% to 90% male.

Regarding the study as a whole: There were, on average, more expanded clones in CD8+ T cells than in CD4+.

Sequenced by immunoSEQ multiplex PCR; TCRdb stores in-frame clones only, minus some. In the table there are fewer than 85,000 clones, about 86% of which are singletons. The CDR3 spans 16 residues. The V gene lost 4 bases and the J gene lost 0 bases, with 13 bases spanning the gap. Germline V gives CDR1 MDHEN, CDR2 SYDVKM. Comments on this clone: Its antigen is still unknown.

This material consisted of CD4+ or CD8+ T cells sorted from blood, taken in a trial of the OX40 agonist ivuxolimab. The V call is TRBV28, the J call TRBJ1-3; perhaps TRBD1 as D (5 bases). This TCR was sampled from an adult with an advanced solid tumor such as melanoma, head and neck, liver or kidney cancer. The CDR3 DNA is TGTGCCAGCAGTTCCACAGGTGTCCTCTCTGGAAACACCATATATTTT. This gives the protein CASSSTGVLSGNTIYF. The full variable domain, with the rest looked up from reference TRBV28 and TRBJ1-3, is DVKVTQSSRYLVKRTGEKVFLECVQDMDHENMFWYRQDPGLGLRLIYFSYDVKMKEKGDIPEGYSVSREKKERFSLILESASTNQTSMYLCASSSTGVLSGNTIYFGEGSWLTVV.